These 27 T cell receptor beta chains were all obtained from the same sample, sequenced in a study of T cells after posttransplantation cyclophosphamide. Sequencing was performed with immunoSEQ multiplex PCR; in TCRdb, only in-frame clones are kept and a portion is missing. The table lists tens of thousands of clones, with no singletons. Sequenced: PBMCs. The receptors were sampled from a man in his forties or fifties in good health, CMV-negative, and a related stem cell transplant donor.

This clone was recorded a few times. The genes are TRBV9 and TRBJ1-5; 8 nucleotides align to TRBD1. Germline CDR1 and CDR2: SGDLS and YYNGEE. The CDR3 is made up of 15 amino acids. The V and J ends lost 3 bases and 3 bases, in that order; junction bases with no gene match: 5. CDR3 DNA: TGTGCCAGCAGCGCCCAGGGACAGGACAATCAGCCCCAGCATTTT. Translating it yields CASSAQGQDNQPQHF.

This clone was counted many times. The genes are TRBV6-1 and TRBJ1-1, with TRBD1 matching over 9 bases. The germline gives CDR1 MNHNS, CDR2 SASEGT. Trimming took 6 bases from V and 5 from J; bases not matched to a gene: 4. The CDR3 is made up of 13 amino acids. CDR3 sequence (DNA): TGTGCCAGCAGCCCACAGGGGGCAACTGAAGCTTTCTTT. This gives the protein CASSPQGATEAFF.

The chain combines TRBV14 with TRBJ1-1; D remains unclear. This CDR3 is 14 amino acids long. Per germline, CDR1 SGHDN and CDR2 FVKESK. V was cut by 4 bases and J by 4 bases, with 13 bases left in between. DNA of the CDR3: TGTGCCAGCAGCCCATACCAGGTCGGCACTGAAGCTTTCTTT. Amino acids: CASSPYQVGTEAFF.

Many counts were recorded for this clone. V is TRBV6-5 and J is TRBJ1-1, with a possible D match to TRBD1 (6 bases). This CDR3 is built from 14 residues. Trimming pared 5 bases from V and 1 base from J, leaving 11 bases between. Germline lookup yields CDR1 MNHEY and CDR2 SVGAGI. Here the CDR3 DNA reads TGTGCCAGCAGTCGAGACAGGAAGAACACTGAAGCTTTCTTT. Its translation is CASSRDRKNTEAFF.

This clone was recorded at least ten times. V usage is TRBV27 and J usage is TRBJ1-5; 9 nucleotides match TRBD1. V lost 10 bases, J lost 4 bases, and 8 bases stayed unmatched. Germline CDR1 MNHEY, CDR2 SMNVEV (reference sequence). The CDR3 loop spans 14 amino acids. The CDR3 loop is CATQDRGGNQPQHF. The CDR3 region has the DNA TGTGCCACCCAGGACAGGGGAGGAAATCAGCCCCAGCATTTT.

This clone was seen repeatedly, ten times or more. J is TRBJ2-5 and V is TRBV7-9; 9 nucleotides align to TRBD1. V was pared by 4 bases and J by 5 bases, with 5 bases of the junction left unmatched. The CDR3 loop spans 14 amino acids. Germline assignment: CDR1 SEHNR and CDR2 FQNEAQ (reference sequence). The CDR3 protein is CASSWGQGGETQYF. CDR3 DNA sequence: TGTGCCAGCAGCTGGGGACAGGGCGGGGAGACCCAGTACTTC.

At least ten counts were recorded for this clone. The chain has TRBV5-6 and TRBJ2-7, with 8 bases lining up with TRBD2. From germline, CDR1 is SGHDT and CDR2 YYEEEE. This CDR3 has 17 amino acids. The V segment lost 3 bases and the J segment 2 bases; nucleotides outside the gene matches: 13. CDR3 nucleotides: TGTGCCAGCAGCTCTACGGTAGGCGGGAGGATAACCTACGAGCAGTACGTC. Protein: CASSSTVGGRITYEQYV.

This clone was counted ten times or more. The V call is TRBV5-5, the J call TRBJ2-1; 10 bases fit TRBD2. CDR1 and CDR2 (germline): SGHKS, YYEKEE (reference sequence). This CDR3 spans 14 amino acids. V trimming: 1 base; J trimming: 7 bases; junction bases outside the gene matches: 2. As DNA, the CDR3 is TGTGCCAGCAGCTTGCTTAGCGGGGGGAATGAGCAGTTCTTC. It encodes CASSLLSGGNEQFF.

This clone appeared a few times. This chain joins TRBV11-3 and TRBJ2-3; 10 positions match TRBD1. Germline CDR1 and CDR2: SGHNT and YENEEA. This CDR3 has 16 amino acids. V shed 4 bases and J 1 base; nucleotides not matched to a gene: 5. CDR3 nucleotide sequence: TGTGCCAGCAGCTCGGGACAGGGGATTGGCACAGATACGCAGTATTTT. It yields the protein CASSSGQGIGTDTQYF.

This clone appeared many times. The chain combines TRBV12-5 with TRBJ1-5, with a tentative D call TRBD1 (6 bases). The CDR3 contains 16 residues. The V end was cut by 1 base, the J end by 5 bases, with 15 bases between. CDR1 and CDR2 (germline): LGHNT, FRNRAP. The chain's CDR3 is CASGLGLTTGYQPQHF. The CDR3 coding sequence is TGTGCTAGTGGTTTGGGGCTCACGACAGGATATCAGCCCCAGCATTTT. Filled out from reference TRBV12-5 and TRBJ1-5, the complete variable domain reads DARVTQTPRHKVTEMGQEVTMRCQPILGHNTVFWYRQTMMQGLELLAYFRNRAPLDDSGMPKDRFSAEMPDATLATLKIQPSEPRDSAVYFCASGLGLTTGYQPQHFGDGTRLSIL.

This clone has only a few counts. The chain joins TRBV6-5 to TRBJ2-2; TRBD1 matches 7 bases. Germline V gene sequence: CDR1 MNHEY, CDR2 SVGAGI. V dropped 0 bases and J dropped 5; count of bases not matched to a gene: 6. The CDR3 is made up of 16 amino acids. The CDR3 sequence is CASSYSINRGTGELFF. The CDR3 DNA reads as TGTGCCAGCAGTTACTCGATCAACAGGGGAACCGGGGAGCTGTTTTTT.

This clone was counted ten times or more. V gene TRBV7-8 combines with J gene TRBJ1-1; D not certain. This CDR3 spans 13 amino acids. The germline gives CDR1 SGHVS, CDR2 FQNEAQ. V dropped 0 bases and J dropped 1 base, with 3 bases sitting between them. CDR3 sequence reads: CASSLAKNTEAFF. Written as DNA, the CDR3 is TGTGCCAGCAGCTTAGCCAAGAACACTGAAGCTTTCTTT.

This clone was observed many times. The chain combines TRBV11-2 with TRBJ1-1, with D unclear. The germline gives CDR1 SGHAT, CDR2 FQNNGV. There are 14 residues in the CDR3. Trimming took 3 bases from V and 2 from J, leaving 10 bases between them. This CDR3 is CASSLAMTNTEAFF. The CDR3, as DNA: TGTGCCAGCAGCTTGGCTATGACAAACACTGAAGCTTTCTTT.

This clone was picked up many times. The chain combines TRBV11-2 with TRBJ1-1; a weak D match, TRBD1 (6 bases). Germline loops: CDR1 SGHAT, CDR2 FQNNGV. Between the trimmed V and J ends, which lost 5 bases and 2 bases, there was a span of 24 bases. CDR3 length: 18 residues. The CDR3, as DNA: TGTGCCAGCAGCCAGCGACAGGTTCTATACCCTATAAACACTGAAGCTTTCTTT. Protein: CASSQRQVLYPINTEAFF. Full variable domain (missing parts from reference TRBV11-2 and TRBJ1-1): EAGVAQSPRYKIIEKRQSVAFWCNPISGHATLYWYQQILGQGPKLLIQFQNNGVVDDSQLPKDRFSAERLKGVDSTLKIQPAKLEDSAVYLCASSQRQVLYPINTEAFFGQGTRLTVV.

The CDR3 DNA sequence: TGCGCCAGCAGCCCGGAGGGGAGAAGCACAGATACGCAGTATTTT. It yields the protein CASSPEGRSTDTQYF. The gene calls are TRBV5-1 and TRBJ2-3, with D tentatively TRBD2 (6 bases). The CDR3 loop spans 15 amino acids. Germline lookup yields CDR1 SGHRS and CDR2 YFSETQ. V lost 4 bases and J 0 bases, leaving 12 bases between the germline ends.

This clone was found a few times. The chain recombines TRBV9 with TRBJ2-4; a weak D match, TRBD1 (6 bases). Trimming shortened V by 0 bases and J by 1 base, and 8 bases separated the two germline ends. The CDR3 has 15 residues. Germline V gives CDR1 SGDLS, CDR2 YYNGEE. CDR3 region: CASSVEGEAKNIQYF. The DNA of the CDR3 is TGTGCCAGCAGCGTAGAGGGGGAGGCCAAAAACATTCAGTACTTC. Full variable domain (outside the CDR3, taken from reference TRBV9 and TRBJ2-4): DSGVTQTPKHLITATGQRVTLRCSPRSGDLSVYWYQQSLDQGLQFLIQYYNGEERAKGNILERFSAQQFPDLHSELNLSSLELGDSALYFCASSVEGEAKNIQYFGAGTRLSVL.

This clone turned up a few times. In DNA, the CDR3 is TGTGCCAGCAGCAATGCGGGGGGGGGTAGCGGGAGGAATGAGCGGTACGTC. Protein product: CASSNAGGGSGRNERYV. The chain couples TRBV11-2 to TRBJ2-7, with 10 bases matching TRBD2. The CDR3 extends over 17 amino acids. The germline gives CDR1 SGHAT, CDR2 FQNNGV.

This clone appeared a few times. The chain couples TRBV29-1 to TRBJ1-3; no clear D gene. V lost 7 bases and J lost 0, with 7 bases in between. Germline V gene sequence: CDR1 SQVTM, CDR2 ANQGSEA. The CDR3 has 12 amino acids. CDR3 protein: CSGSVSGNTIYF. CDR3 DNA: TGCAGCGGTTCAGTCTCTGGAAACACCATATATTTT.

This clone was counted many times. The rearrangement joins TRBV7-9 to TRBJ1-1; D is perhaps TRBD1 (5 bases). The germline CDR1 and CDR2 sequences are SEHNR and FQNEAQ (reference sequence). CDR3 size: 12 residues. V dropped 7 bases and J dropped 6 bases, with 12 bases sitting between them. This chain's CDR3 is CASTSGLAEAFF. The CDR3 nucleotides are TGTGCCAGCACCTCAGGGCTTGCTGAAGCTTTCTTT.

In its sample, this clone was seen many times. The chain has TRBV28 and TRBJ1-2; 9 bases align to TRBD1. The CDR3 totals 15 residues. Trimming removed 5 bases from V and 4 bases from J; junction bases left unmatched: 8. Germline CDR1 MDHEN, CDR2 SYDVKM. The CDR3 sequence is CASSPPGQGRYGYTF. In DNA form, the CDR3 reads TGTGCCAGCAGTCCTCCGGGACAGGGACGCTATGGCTACACCTTC.

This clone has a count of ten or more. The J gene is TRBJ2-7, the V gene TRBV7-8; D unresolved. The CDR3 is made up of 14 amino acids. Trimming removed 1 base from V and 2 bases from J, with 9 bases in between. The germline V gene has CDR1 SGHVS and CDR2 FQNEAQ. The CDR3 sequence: CASSLDRNAYEQYF. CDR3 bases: TGTGCCAGCAGCTTAGACAGAAACGCCTACGAGCAGTACTTC.

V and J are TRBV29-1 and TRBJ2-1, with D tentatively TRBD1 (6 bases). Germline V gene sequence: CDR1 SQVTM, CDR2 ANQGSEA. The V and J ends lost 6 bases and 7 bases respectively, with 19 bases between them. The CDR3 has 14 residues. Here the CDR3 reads CSVGMGAPPNEQFF. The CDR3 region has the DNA TGCAGCGTAGGAATGGGGGCCCCCCCAAATGAGCAGTTCTTC.

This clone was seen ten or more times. The CDR3 loop is CASRETGEYEQFF. For the CDR3, the DNA is TGTGCCAGCAGGGAGACAGGGGAATATGAGCAGTTCTTC. The chain carries TRBV11-2 and TRBJ2-1; 8 bases map to TRBD1. The germline gives CDR1 SGHAT, CDR2 FQNNGV. V was clipped by 6 bases and J by 8 bases; unmatched bases: 6. This CDR3 is 13 amino acids long.

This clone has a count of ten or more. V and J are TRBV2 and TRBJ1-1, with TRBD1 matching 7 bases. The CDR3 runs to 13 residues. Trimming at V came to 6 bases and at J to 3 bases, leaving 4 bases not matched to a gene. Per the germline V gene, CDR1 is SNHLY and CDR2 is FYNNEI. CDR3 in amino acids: CASRRQGDTEAFF. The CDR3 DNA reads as TGTGCCAGCAGGCGACAGGGTGACACTGAAGCTTTCTTT.

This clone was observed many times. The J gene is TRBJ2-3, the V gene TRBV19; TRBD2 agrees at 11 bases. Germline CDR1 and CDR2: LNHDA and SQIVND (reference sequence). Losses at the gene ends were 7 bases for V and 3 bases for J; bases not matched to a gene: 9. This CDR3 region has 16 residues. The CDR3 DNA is TGTGCCAGTACCCCGACTAGCGGGAAGGGGACAGATACGCAGTATTTT. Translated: CASTPTSGKGTDTQYF.

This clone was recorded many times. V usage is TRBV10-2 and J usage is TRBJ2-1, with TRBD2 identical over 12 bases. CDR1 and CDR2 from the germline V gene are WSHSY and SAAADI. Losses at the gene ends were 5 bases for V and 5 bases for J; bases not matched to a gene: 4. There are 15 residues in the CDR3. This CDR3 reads CASSLAGGRHNEQFF. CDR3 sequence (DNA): TGCGCCAGCAGTCTAGCGGGGGGGCGGCACAATGAGCAGTTCTTC.

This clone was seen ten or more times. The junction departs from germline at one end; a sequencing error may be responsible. CDR3 in amino acids: CASGLGGDTQYF. The CDR3, as DNA: TGCGCCAGCGGCTTGGGAGGGGATACGCAGTATTTT. The chain carries TRBV5-1 and TRBJ2-3, with 7 bases identical to TRBD2. The length of the CDR3 is 12 residues. Germline V CDR1 and CDR2: SGHRS, YFSETQ.